This T cell receptor beta chain was identified during a study of blood T cell repertoires in COVID-19. Per the original data handling: Counts of nucleated cells, estimated from reference gene primer amplification, were obtained. The method was immunoSEQ multiplex PCR; TCRdb's version includes in-frame clones alone and lacks a portion of them. V, J and clone size derive from that table, while D and trimming were established from the DNA sequence. This sample has 60,000 to 95,000 clones, with 90% to 95% found just once. Looked up from germline, CDR1 is MNHEY and CDR2 is SVGAGI. This CDR3 is built from 13 residues. With 4 bases removed from V and 3 bases from J, the gap between germline ends came to 9 bases.

The receptor was isolated from a human donor in a cohort sampled during active COVID-19. Sequencing was done on a sample of peripheral blood. The chain is built from TRBV6-5 and TRBJ1-1, with D maybe TRBD1 (5 bases). The DNA for the CDR3 is TGTGCCAGCAGTTCATTACAGGACACTGAAGCTTTCTTT. Translation: CASSSLQDTEAFF.